This T cell receptor (beta chain) was captured in a study of T cell responses to AZD1222 COVID-19 vaccine. This CDR3 is built from 16 residues. Trimming removed 0 bases from V and 3 bases from J, with 14 bases in between. Germline assignment: CDR1 SGHVS and CDR2 FQNEAQ. Study observations and caveats: Donors skewed white British and female; clonal diversity was possibly underestimated.

Assay used: immunoSEQ multiplex PCR; TCRdb lists only in-frame clones, some missing. The profile shows about 180,000 clones, 88% of them singletons. Only a few counts were recorded for this clone. Its antigen is unknown. The sequence was obtained from an adult who received the AZD1222 COVID-19 vaccine. The source material was peripheral blood, sampled 28 days after the second AZD1222 dose. The chain recombines TRBV7-8 with TRBJ1-1; D gene uncertain. This CDR3 reads CASSLAPPGLHTEAFF. The CDR3 DNA reads TGTGCCAGCAGCTTAGCCCCCCCAGGACTTCACACTGAAGCTTTCTTT.